This TCR beta chain was retrieved from a study of T cells in localized non-small cell lung cancer. The protocol was immunoSEQ multiplex PCR, while the TCRdb copy is restricted to in-frame clones and leaves out a portion. Of tens of thousands of clones listed, approximately 90% were seen once; the top ten hold around 20%. Trimming at V came to 2 bases and at J to 8 bases, leaving 10 bases not matched to a gene. In germline, CDR1 is SGHRS, CDR2 YFSETQ. The CDR3 has 15 residues. The TCR was taken from a man aged 40 to 69 with stage I squamous cell lung carcinoma. This sample comprised peripheral blood, obtained before any cancer treatment. The gene calls are TRBV5-1 and TRBJ2-1, with 7 bases lining up with TRBD1. The DNA of the CDR3 is TGCGCCAGCAGCTTAGCACGGACAGGTATGGATGAGCAGTTCTTC. Amino acid sequence: CASSLARTGMDEQFF. The whole variable domain, remainder taken from reference TRBV5-1 and TRBJ2-1, is KAGVTQTPRYLIKTRGQQVTLSCSPISGHRSVSWYQQTPGQGLQFLFEYFSETQRNKGNFPGRFSGRQFSNSRSEMNVSTLELGDSALYLCASSLARTGMDEQFFGPGTRLTVL.